Listed here are 30 T cell receptor beta chains from one sample, sequenced in a study of multiple sclerosis patients with progressive multifocal leukoencephalopathy. The sample's time point: time of PML onset. The protocol was immunoSEQ multiplex PCR, while the TCRdb copy is restricted to in-frame clones and leaves out a portion. The sample shows about 31,000 clones, around 90% of them seen only once. This specimen was PBMCs, taken from a patient treated with natalizumab. The receptors originated from a woman in her thirties or forties with progressive multifocal leukoencephalopathy.

V usage is TRBV4-1 and J usage is TRBJ1-5, with D possibly TRBD1 on 5 matching bases. V gave up 4 bases and J gave up 4 bases, with 11 bases separating them. CDR1 is MGHRA and CDR2 is YSYEKL in the germline V gene. The CDR3 runs to 14 residues. CDR3 sequence (DNA): TGCGCCAGCAGCCGGGACGGAATAAATCAGCCCCAGCATTTT. It specifies CASSRDGINQPQHF.

The CDR3 nucleotides are TGTGCCGTCGGACTAGCGGGAGCCCCGAACACCGGGGAGCTGTTTTTT. Encoded protein: CAVGLAGAPNTGELFF. The V gene is TRBV19, the J gene TRBJ2-2, with 13 bases matching TRBD2. CDR3 size: 16 residues. Trimming cost V 11 bases and J 0 bases; bases outside gene matches: 6. Germline V gene data show CDR1 as LNHDA and CDR2 as SQIVND (reference sequence).

This sequence joins TRBV9 and TRBJ2-5, with 8 bases that match TRBD1. Germline trimming cut 1 base from V and 6 bases from J; bases unmatched to any gene: 5. The germline V gene encodes CDR1 SGDLS and CDR2 YYNGEE. This CDR3 region has 14 residues. The CDR3 spells CASSVQDRVKTQYF. CDR3 DNA sequence: TGTGCCAGCAGCGTACAGGACAGGGTTAAGACCCAGTACTTC. The full variable domain, with the rest looked up from reference TRBV9 and TRBJ2-5, is DSGVTQTPKHLITATGQRVTLRCSPRSGDLSVYWYQQSLDQGLQFLIQYYNGEERAKGNILERFSAQQFPDLHSELNLSSLELGDSALYFCASSVQDRVKTQYFGPGTRLLVL.

The chain joins TRBV4-1 to TRBJ2-7, with a tentative D call TRBD2 (5 bases). Trimming shortened V by 0 bases and J by 2 bases, and 11 bases separated the two germline ends. Germline V gives CDR1 MGHRA, CDR2 YSYEKL. The CDR3 length is 15 residues. The DNA for the CDR3 is TGCGCCAGCAGCCAAGAAGGAGGAAGGACCTACGAGCAGTACTTC. It yields the protein CASSQEGGRTYEQYF.

The DNA for the CDR3 is TGCGCCAGTCAGGGAGAGGCAGAGGGGCCCTACGAGCAGTACTTC. This sequence encodes CASQGEAEGPYEQYF. V is TRBV4-3 and J is TRBJ2-7; D is perhaps TRBD1 or TRBD2 (5 bases each). The germline V gene encodes CDR1 LGHNA and CDR2 YSLEER. With 9 bases removed from V and 2 bases from J, the gap between germline ends came to 20 bases. The CDR3 consists of 15 residues.

The V call is TRBV9, the J call TRBJ1-4; possible D gene TRBD1, 6 bases. This CDR3 is 17 amino acids long. CDR1 and CDR2 from the germline V gene are SGDLS and YYNGEE. The V end lost 3 bases, the J end lost 7 bases, and 22 bases lay between the germline ends. CDR3 sequence reads: CASSAMNNRGAGEKLFF. The DNA of the CDR3 is TGTGCCAGCAGCGCTATGAACAATCGGGGGGCGGGTGAAAAACTGTTTTTT.

This chain joins TRBV4-1 and TRBJ2-1, with 7 bases matching TRBD1. CDR1 is MGHRA and CDR2 is YSYEKL in the germline V gene. V shed 6 bases, J shed 5 bases, and the junction held 7 bases outside the gene matches. The CDR3 covers 14 residues. In DNA form, the CDR3 reads TGCGCCAGCAGTACCGGGACAGACAACAATGAGCAGTTCTTC. Translation: CASSTGTDNNEQFF.

CDR3: CASSGGTEIRDTQYF. CDR3 sequence (DNA): TGCGCCAGCAGTGGCGGGACTGAGATTCGGGATACGCAGTATTTT. This chain uses TRBV10-1 with TRBJ2-3; D is possibly TRBD2 (6 bases). Per the germline V gene, CDR1 is WNHNN and CDR2 is SYGVQD (reference sequence). The CDR3 is made up of 15 amino acids. V lost 4 bases and J lost 6, with 17 bases in between.

The rearrangement uses TRBV27 and TRBJ1-5; a possible D gene is TRBD1 (6 bases). Germline-derived CDR1 and CDR2 are MNHEY and SMNVEV (reference sequence). Trimming cost V 0 bases and J 9 bases, with 21 bases left between them. CDR3 length: 17 amino acids. The CDR3 DNA follows: TGTGCCAGCAGTTTATCCGGGGGGGCAGTGGCTATGGGGCCCCAGCATTTT. Its translation: CASSLSGGAVAMGPQHF.

The J gene is TRBJ2-2, the V gene TRBV19; perhaps TRBD2 as D (6 bases). V dropped 7 bases and J dropped 0 bases, with 21 bases sitting between them. Looked up from germline, CDR1 is LNHDA and CDR2 is SQIVND (reference sequence). The CDR3 consists of 18 residues. CDR3 bases: TGTGCCAGTACCCTCACCGGAGGGGTGGGCTCGAACACCGGGGAGCTGTTTTTT. Residues: CASTLTGGVGSNTGELFF.

This chain joins TRBV19 and TRBJ2-3, with 9 bases fitting TRBD2. Germline trimming cut 7 bases from V and 4 bases from J; bases unmatched to any gene: 9. This CDR3 has 15 residues. CDR1 LNHDA and CDR2 SQIVND come from the germline V gene (reference sequence). CDR3 nucleotides: TGTGCCAGTAAAAACGCGGGAGGGGGGTCAGATACGCAGTATTTT. Residues: CASKNAGGGSDTQYF.

This clone showed up just once. The chain combines TRBV7-2 with TRBJ2-5; TRBD2 agrees at 8 bases. In germline, CDR1 is SGHTA, CDR2 FQGNSA. V lost 4 bases and J lost 4; bases outside the gene matches: 5. The CDR3 length is 14 residues. CDR3 DNA: TGTGCCAGCAGCTCAAGCGGGGGACTAGAGACCCAGTACTTC. As protein: CASSSSGGLETQYF.

The chain combines TRBV5-1 with TRBJ1-1; D is undetermined. The ends were cut back, 8 bases at V and 3 bases at J, with 17 bases in the middle. Germline CDR1 SGHRS, CDR2 YFSETQ. There are 14 residues in the CDR3. The CDR3: CASNPSGRYTEAFF. The CDR3 DNA reads TGCGCCAGTAATCCGTCCGGGAGATACACTGAAGCTTTCTTT.

The V and J genes are TRBV5-1 and TRBJ2-5; 7 bases align to TRBD1. V dropped 0 bases and J dropped 7; count of bases not matched to a gene: 12. The CDR3 runs 16 residues. Per the germline V gene, CDR1 is SGHRS and CDR2 is YFSETQ. Here the CDR3 reads CASSLEGQTKLGTQYF. DNA of the CDR3: TGCGCCAGCAGCTTGGAGGGACAGACAAAGTTAGGGACCCAGTACTTC.

This chain connects TRBV28 to TRBJ2-7, with D maybe TRBD2 (6 bases). The V gene lost 7 bases and the J gene lost 4 bases, with 17 bases spanning the gap. Germline lookup yields CDR1 MDHEN and CDR2 SYDVKM. The CDR3 totals 14 residues. CDR3 nucleotides: TGTGCCAGCACCCAGACTAGGGGTCGGTACGAGCAGTACTTC. Protein: CASTQTRGRYEQYF.

This clone appeared a single time. The chain uses TRBV7-2 and TRBJ2-2; TRBD2 matches 10 bases. The germline CDR1 and CDR2 sequences are SGHTA and FQGNSA. The CDR3 runs to 16 residues. Trimming removed 4 bases from V and 2 bases from J; junction bases left unmatched: 4. As DNA, the CDR3 is TGTGCCAGCAGCTCCGCTAGCGGGAGTAACACCGGGGAGCTGTTTTTT. Protein product: CASSSASGSNTGELFF.

This chain joins TRBV27 and TRBJ2-6; no clear D gene. CDR1 and CDR2 from the germline V gene are MNHEY and SMNVEV (reference sequence). The CDR3 consists of 15 residues. V was cut by 6 bases and J by 0 bases, with 9 bases left in between. CDR3 nucleotide sequence: TGTGCCAGCAGCCAAATGCTCTCTGGGGCCAACGTCCTGACTTTC. Translating gives CASSQMLSGANVLTF.

CDR3 loop: CASSSGTGVSNQPQHF. The CDR3 region has the DNA TGTGCCAGCAGCTCTGGGACAGGGGTCAGCAATCAGCCCCAGCATTTT. The chain couples TRBV28 to TRBJ1-5; 10 nucleotides agree with TRBD1. The germline V gene has CDR1 MDHEN and CDR2 SYDVKM. The CDR3 consists of 16 residues. V lost 6 bases and J lost 1; bases outside the gene matches: 6.

Here the CDR3 DNA reads TGTGCCAGCACGGACAGAGTCAGCACAGATACGCAGTATTTT. Translation: CASTDRVSTDTQYF. This rearrangement joins TRBV6-1 to TRBJ2-3; D is possibly TRBD1 (6 bases). The CDR3 loop spans 14 amino acids. From germline, CDR1 is MNHNS and CDR2 SASEGT. Trimming took off 7 bases at V and 0 bases at J, with 11 bases between the two ends.

In nucleotides, the CDR3 is TGTGCCAGCAGCACGAAGAGCGTCCTCGGCGACCCTGACGAGCAGTACTTC. The encoded protein is CASSTKSVLGDPDEQYF. The chain uses TRBV7-2 and TRBJ2-7; unclear D gene. Deletions cut 5 bases from V and 5 bases from J, with 25 bases between. Germline CDR1 reads SGHTA; CDR2 reads FQGNSA. The CDR3 length is 17 residues.

The chain combines TRBV4-2 with TRBJ2-1; D remains unclear. Trimming left V 0 bases short and J 4 bases short, with 13 bases between. The CDR3 is 16 amino acids. The germline V gene has CDR1 LGHNA and CDR2 YNFKEQ. CDR3 amino acids: CASSQDVGDGYNEQFF. In DNA form, the CDR3 reads TGTGCCAGCAGCCAAGACGTAGGAGACGGGTACAATGAGCAGTTCTTC.

This chain connects TRBV6-5 to TRBJ2-5; the D gene is possibly TRBD2 (6 bases). Per the germline V gene, CDR1 is MNHEY and CDR2 is SVGAGI. CDR3 size: 14 residues. V was trimmed by 6 bases and J by 0 bases, leaving 11 bases between them. CDR3 loop: CASSDRDYQETQYF. The CDR3 DNA is TGTGCCAGCAGCGATCGGGACTACCAAGAGACCCAGTACTTC.

This sequence joins TRBV7-2 and TRBJ2-5; D remains unclear. The DNA end is more similar to TRBJ2-7, so the J call may be wrong. The length of the CDR3 is 15 residues. Germline V CDR1 and CDR2: SGHTA, FQGNSA. The DNA of the CDR3 is TGTGCCAGCAGCTCTACTGACATCCCCTGGGGCGAGCAGTACTTC. It yields the protein CASSSTDIPWGEQYF.

The CDR3 reads CASAIAGANTGEQYF. CDR3 in DNA: TGTGCCAGCGCAATAGCGGGAGCTAATACGGGCGAGCAGTACTTC. V is TRBV6-5 and J is TRBJ2-7, with 9 bases lining up with TRBD2. V trimming: 8 bases; J trimming: 6 bases; junction bases outside the gene matches: 14. Germline assignment: CDR1 MNHEY and CDR2 SVGAGI. The CDR3 has 15 amino acids.

This chain uses TRBV9 with TRBJ2-1, with unresolved D. The CDR3 is 16 residues long. In germline, CDR1 is SGDLS, CDR2 YYNGEE. With 0 bases removed from V and 0 bases from J, the gap between germline ends came to 10 bases. This CDR3 is CASSVVGRSSYNEQFF. The CDR3 DNA reads TGTGCCAGCAGCGTAGTCGGGCGGAGCTCCTACAATGAGCAGTTCTTC.

The chain combines TRBV5-1 with TRBJ2-1; 9 bases line up with TRBD2. V shed 4 bases, J shed 8 bases, and the junction held 10 bases outside the gene matches. The CDR3 contains 15 residues. Germline assignment: CDR1 SGHRS and CDR2 YFSETQ. The CDR3 DNA reads as TGCGCCAGCAGCGCGCGGGGCGGGGGGGCCGATGAGCAGTTCTTC. The encoded protein is CASSARGGGADEQFF.

The chain is built from TRBV9 and TRBJ1-1; possibly TRBD1 for D (5 bases). The CDR3 is 14 amino acids. V was trimmed by 4 bases and J by 1 base, leaving 11 bases between them. Germline CDR1 is SGDLS and CDR2 is YYNGEE. The chain's CDR3 is CASSLGDGNTEAFF. For the CDR3, the DNA is TGTGCCAGCAGCCTTGGGGACGGGAACACTGAAGCTTTCTTT.

This CDR3 reads CASSRTPGTAYGYTF. The CDR3, as DNA: TGCGCCAGCAGCCGGACCCCTGGGACAGCCTATGGCTACACCTTC. J is TRBJ1-2 and V is TRBV4-3, with TRBD1 identical over 7 bases. Germline CDR1 LGHNA, CDR2 YSLEER. V shed 4 bases and J 4 bases; nucleotides not matched to a gene: 9. The CDR3 is made up of 15 amino acids.

The V gene is TRBV11-2, the J gene TRBJ1-2; a possible D gene is TRBD1 (6 bases). Germline CDR1 SGHAT, CDR2 FQNNGV. V was pared by 0 bases and J by 2 bases, with 10 bases between. The CDR3 runs to 15 residues. This chain's CDR3 is CASSLEGAVNYGYTF. For the CDR3, the DNA is TGTGCCAGCAGCTTAGAGGGGGCAGTGAACTATGGCTACACCTTC. Combining the CDR3 with reference TRBV11-2 and TRBJ1-2 gives the whole variable domain EAGVAQSPRYKIIEKRQSVAFWCNPISGHATLYWYQQILGQGPKLLIQFQNNGVVDDSQLPKDRFSAERLKGVDSTLKIQPAKLEDSAVYLCASSLEGAVNYGYTFGSGTRLTVV.

The chain couples TRBV5-1 to TRBJ2-1, with D maybe TRBD2 (5 bases). Germline assignment: CDR1 SGHRS and CDR2 YFSETQ. This CDR3 is built from 13 residues. Trimming pared 4 bases from V and 7 bases from J, leaving 12 bases between. CDR3 sequence: CASSDLSGNEQFF. The CDR3, as DNA: TGCGCCAGCAGCGACCTAAGCGGTAATGAGCAGTTCTTC.